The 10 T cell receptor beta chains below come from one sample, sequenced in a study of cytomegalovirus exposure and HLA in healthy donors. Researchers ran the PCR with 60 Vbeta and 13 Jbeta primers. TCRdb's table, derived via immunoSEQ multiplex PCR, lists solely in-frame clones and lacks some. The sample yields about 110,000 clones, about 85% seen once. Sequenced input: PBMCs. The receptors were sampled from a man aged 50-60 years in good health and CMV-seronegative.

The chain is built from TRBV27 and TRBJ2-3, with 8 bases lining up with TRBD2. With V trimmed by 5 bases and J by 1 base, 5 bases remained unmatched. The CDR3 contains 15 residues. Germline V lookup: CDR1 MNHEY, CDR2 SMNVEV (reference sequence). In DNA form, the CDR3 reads TGTGCCAGCAGTGGAGCGGGAGCGGGCACAGATACGCAGTATTTT. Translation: CASSGAGAGTDTQYF.

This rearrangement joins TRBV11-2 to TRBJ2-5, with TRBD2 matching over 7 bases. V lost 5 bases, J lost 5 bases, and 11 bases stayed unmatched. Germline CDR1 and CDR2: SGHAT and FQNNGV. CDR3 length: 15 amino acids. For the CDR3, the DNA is TGTGCCAGCAGCAGTCTAGGCGGGGAGGGGGAGACCCAGTACTTC. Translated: CASSSLGGEGETQYF.

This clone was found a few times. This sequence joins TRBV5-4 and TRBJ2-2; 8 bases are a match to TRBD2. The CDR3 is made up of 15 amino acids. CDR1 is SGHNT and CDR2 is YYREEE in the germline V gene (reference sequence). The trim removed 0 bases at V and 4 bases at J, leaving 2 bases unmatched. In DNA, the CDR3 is TGTGCCAGCAGCTTGGGACTAGCGTTCACCGGGGAGCTGTTTTTT. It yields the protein CASSLGLAFTGELFF. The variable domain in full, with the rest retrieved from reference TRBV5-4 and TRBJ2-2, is ETGVTQSPTHLIKTRGQQVTLRCSSQSGHNTVSWYQQALGQGPQFIFQYYREEENGRGNFPPRFSGLQFPNYSSELNVNALELDDSALYLCASSLGLAFTGELFFGEGSRLTVL.

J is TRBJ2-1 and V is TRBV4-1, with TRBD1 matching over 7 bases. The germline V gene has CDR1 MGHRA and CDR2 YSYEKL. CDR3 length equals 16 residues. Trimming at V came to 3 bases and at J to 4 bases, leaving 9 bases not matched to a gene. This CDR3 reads CASSHPDRELYNEQFF. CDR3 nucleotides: TGCGCCAGCAGCCATCCTGACAGGGAGCTATACAATGAGCAGTTCTTC.

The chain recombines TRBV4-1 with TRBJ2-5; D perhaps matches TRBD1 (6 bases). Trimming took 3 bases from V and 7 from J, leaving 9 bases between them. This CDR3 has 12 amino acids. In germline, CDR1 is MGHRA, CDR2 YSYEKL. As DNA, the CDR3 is TGCGCCAGCAGCCATATAGGGGGGACCCAGTACTTC. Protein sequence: CASSHIGGTQYF.

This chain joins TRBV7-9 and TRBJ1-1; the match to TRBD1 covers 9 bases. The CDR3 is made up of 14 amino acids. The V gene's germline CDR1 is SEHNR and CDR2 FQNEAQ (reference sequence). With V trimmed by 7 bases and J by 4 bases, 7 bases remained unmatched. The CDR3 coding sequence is TGTGCCAGCATTGGGACAGGGTTCACCACTGAAGCTTTCTTT. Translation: CASIGTGFTTEAFF.

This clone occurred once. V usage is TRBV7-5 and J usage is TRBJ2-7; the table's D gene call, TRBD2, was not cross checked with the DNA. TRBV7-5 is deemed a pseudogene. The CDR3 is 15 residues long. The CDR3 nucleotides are TGTGTCAGAAGCTTAGGTGATAGGGGGGGAAACGAGCAGTACTTC. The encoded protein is CVRSLGDRGGNEQYF.

For the CDR3, the DNA is TGCGCCAGCAGCCAGGGGAACGAGCAGTACTTC. This codes for CASSQGNEQYF. The chain links TRBV5-1 to TRBJ2-7; D is possibly TRBD1 (6 bases). Germline V gene data show CDR1 as SGHRS and CDR2 as YFSETQ. V was trimmed by 4 bases and J by 5 bases, leaving 7 bases between them. The CDR3 is 11 residues long.

Here the CDR3 reads CASSRQGREKLFF. The CDR3 DNA reads TGTGCCAGCTCACGACAGGGGCGGGAAAAACTGTTTTTT. This sequence joins TRBV18 and TRBJ1-4; TRBD1 matches 8 bases. Per the germline V gene, CDR1 is KGHSH and CDR2 is LQKENI. The CDR3 consists of 13 residues. V lost 4 bases and J lost 8; bases outside the gene matches: 3.

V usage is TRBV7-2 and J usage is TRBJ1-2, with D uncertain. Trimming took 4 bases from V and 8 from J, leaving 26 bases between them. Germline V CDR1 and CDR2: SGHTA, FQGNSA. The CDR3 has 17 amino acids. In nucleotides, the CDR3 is TGTGCCAGCAGCTGGTCTGCCTTCCGGGAGCCGGAGGGAGGCTACACCTTC. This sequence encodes CASSWSAFREPEGGYTF.